Below, 29 T cell receptor beta chains from the same sample are listed, as sequenced in a study of T cells in Graves' hyperthyroidism and ophthalmopathy. Template material for amplifying TCR beta CDR3 regions consisted of RNA transcripts. Using the HTBI primer set, a first-round RT-PCR was run on the TCR CDR3. TCRdb re-analysed the multiplex PCR reads in MiXCR, keeping a single row per CDR3 protein. The sample lists 40,000 to 55,000 distinct CDR3 sequences, over 45% occurring once. Sequenced sample: peripheral blood or thyroid tissue (not recorded which). The receptors were sampled from a woman aged 50 to 60 with Graves' hyperthyroidism.

This clonotype was recorded many times. The chain employs TRBV19 and TRBJ2-2, with a tentative D call TRBD1 (6 bases). CDR1 LNHDA and CDR2 SQIVND come from the germline V gene (reference sequence). The CDR3 runs 14 residues. V lost 6 bases and J lost 10, with 18 bases in between. CDR3 bases: TGTGCCAGTAGATTTTCTACCGGGGACAAGGAGCTGTTTTTT. Amino acid sequence: CASRFSTGDKELFF.

This clonotype occurred many times. A read error may explain this, as a much larger clone is one base away. The rearrangement joins TRBV7-9 to TRBJ1-5; D remains ambiguous. CDR1 and CDR2 from the germline V gene are SEHNR and FQNEAQ (reference sequence). This CDR3 has 12 amino acids. For the CDR3, the DNA is TGTGCCGGCAGCGGTAACAATCAGCCCCAGCATTTT. Its translation is CAGSGNNQPQHF.

This clonotype was recorded at least ten times. J is TRBJ2-2 and V is TRBV5-5; D possibly corresponds to TRBD1 (5 bases). CDR1 is SGHKS, CDR2 YYEKEE, per germline (reference sequence). CDR3 length: 15 amino acids. Trimming shortened V by 8 bases and J by 0 bases, and 14 bases separated the two germline ends. The CDR3 nucleotides read TGTGCCAGTTTCGGACCACAGGCGAACACCGGGGAGCTGTTTTTT. This sequence encodes CASFGPQANTGELFF.

Concerning this clonotype itself: This could be a read error, since a much larger clone is one nucleotide away. The V call is TRBV9, the J call TRBJ1-1; TRBD1 might be the D (5 bases). Germline V lookup: CDR1 SGDLS, CDR2 YYNGEE. Deletions cut 4 bases from V and 1 base from J, with 14 bases between. The CDR3 length is 15 residues. CDR3 bases: TGTGCCAGCAGCCTCCCCCCCGGGGGGAACACTGAAGCTTTCTTT. Its protein is CASSLPPGGNTEAFF. Full variable domain (outside the CDR3, taken from reference TRBV9 and TRBJ1-1): DSGVTQTPKHLITATGQRVTLRCSPRSGDLSVYWYQQSLDQGLQFLIQYYNGEERAKGNILERFSAQQFPDLHSELNLSSLELGDSALYFCASSLPPGGNTEAFFGQGTRLTVV.

The chain links TRBV20-1 to TRBJ2-7, with D possibly being TRBD2 (6 bases). Trimming shortened V by 5 bases and J by 5 bases, and 13 bases separated the two germline ends. The CDR3 runs 12 residues. CDR1 is DFQATT, CDR2 SNEGSKA, per germline (reference sequence). Here the CDR3 reads CSAVRAGNEQYF. DNA for the CDR3: TGCAGTGCTGTTCGGGCGGGGAACGAGCAGTACTTC.

In its sample, this clonotype was seen many times. J is TRBJ1-2 and V is TRBV29-1; a possible D gene is TRBD1 (5 bases). Germline CDR1 and CDR2: SQVTM and ANQGSEA. The CDR3 runs 13 residues. Trimming cost V 6 bases and J 0 bases, with 11 bases left between them. The CDR3 sequence is CSVLRDSNYGYTF. The CDR3, as DNA: TGCAGCGTCCTCCGGGACTCTAACTATGGCTACACCTTC.

A few counts support this clonotype. The V call is TRBV3-1, the J call TRBJ1-1; possible D gene TRBD1, 5 bases. The germline gives CDR1 LGHDT, CDR2 YNNKEL (reference sequence). The CDR3 runs 16 residues. The V end lost 0 bases, the J end lost 1 base, and 12 bases lay between the germline ends. The CDR3 DNA follows: TGTGCCAGCAGCCAAGAATCAGGGCAGTCGAACACTGAAGCTTTCTTT. Protein sequence: CASSQESGQSNTEAFF.

This clonotype showed up many times. The rearrangement joins TRBV20-1 to TRBJ2-7; 8 bases line up with TRBD1. Losses at the gene ends were 8 bases for V and 5 bases for J; bases not matched to a gene: 11. This CDR3 region has 13 residues. Germline V gene sequence: CDR1 DFQATT, CDR2 SNEGSKA (reference sequence). In nucleotides, the CDR3 is TGCAGTTCCAGGCAGGGGGCGGTCCACGAGCAGTACTTC. Its translation is CSSRQGAVHEQYF.

V and J are TRBV10-3 and TRBJ1-2, with a possible D match to TRBD1 (6 bases). The CDR3 length is 12 residues. Trimming removed 0 bases at V and 8 bases at J, with 7 bases between. Germline lookup yields CDR1 ENHRY and CDR2 SYGVKD. In DNA, the CDR3 is TGTGCCATCAGTGAGTCGGGGGCCGGCTACACCTTC. The encoded protein is CAISESGAGYTF.

The chain recombines TRBV10-3 with TRBJ2-2; 8 positions match TRBD1. The junction had 1 base not matched to a gene; V was cut back by 7 bases and J by 6 bases. Germline V gene data show CDR1 as ENHRY and CDR2 as SYGVKD. CDR3 length: 12 residues. The CDR3 nucleotides read TGTGCCATCACGGACAGGGCCGGGGAGCTGTTTTTT. This gives the protein CAITDRAGELFF.

This clonotype was seen repeatedly, ten times or more. This rearrangement joins TRBV2 to TRBJ1-1; 7 bases fit TRBD1. J was trimmed by 2 bases and V by 7 bases; bases with no gene match: 4. CDR3 length: 13 residues. From germline, CDR1 is SNHLY and CDR2 FYNNEI. Written as DNA, the CDR3 is TGTGCCAGCATTGGAGGGGGCAACACTGAAGCTTTCTTT. It yields the protein CASIGGGNTEAFF.

This clonotype was found many times. The chain couples TRBV7-2 to TRBJ1-6, with D unclear. This CDR3 is built from 13 residues. The V and J ends lost 6 bases and 3 bases respectively, with 6 bases between them. CDR1 and CDR2 from the germline V gene are SGHTA and FQGNSA. The CDR3 sequence: CASRRIYNSPLHF. The CDR3 DNA is TGTGCCAGCAGACGGATCTATAATTCACCCCTCCACTTT.

The genes are TRBV4-1 and TRBJ1-2; D gene uncertain. V lost 1 base and J 3 bases, leaving 9 bases between the germline ends. Germline values: CDR1 MGHRA, CDR2 YSYEKL. The CDR3 runs 14 residues. The CDR3 loop reads CASSQVGGDYGYTF. CDR3 DNA sequence: TGCGCCAGCAGCCAAGTAGGTGGAGACTATGGCTACACCTTC.

This clonotype has ten or more counts. J is TRBJ1-6 and V is TRBV28; TRBD1 is a possible D gene (5 bases). From germline, CDR1 is MDHEN and CDR2 SYDVKM. Trimming took off 8 bases at V and 5 bases at J, with 16 bases between the two ends. The CDR3 contains 15 residues. CDR3 residues: CASRPAGEDNSPLHF. The CDR3 nucleotides are TGTGCCAGCCGCCCTGCGGGGGAGGATAATTCACCCCTCCACTTT.

To note about this clonotype: A much larger clone is a single base away; this may be a read error. The chain joins TRBV7-8 to TRBJ1-5, with D uncertain. Trimming shortened V by 6 bases and J by 2 bases, and 11 bases separated the two germline ends. Per germline, CDR1 SGHVS and CDR2 FQNEAQ. CDR3 length equals 14 residues. CDR3 in DNA: TGTGCCAGCAGTTTACTTCAGGGCAATCAGCCCCAGCATTTT. Protein sequence: CASSLLQGNQPQHF.

This clonotype was observed many times. The chain recombines TRBV28 with TRBJ1-4, with 7 positions matching TRBD1. V was clipped by 6 bases and J by 4 bases; unmatched bases: 11. The CDR3 contains 16 residues. Germline lookup yields CDR1 MDHEN and CDR2 SYDVKM. The CDR3 sequence is CASRTFPGQHNEKLFF. The CDR3 region has the DNA TGTGCCAGCAGGACGTTCCCGGGACAGCATAATGAAAAACTGTTTTTT.

This clonotype came up many times. V usage is TRBV11-2 and J usage is TRBJ1-3; a weak D match, TRBD1 (5 bases). CDR1 and CDR2 (germline): SGHAT, FQNNGV. Trimming removed 1 base from V and 0 bases from J, with 19 bases in between. The CDR3 runs 19 residues. The CDR3 sequence is CASSLGWGRKGDSGNTIYF. For the CDR3, the DNA is TGTGCCAGCAGCTTAGGGTGGGGACGGAAGGGCGACTCTGGAAACACCATATATTTT.

The count of this clonotype is one. This chain links TRBV7-8 with TRBJ2-5; 9 bases are a match to TRBD2. With 5 bases clipped from V and 2 bases from J, the junction kept 6 bases outside the gene matches. The germline CDR1 and CDR2 sequences are SGHVS and FQNEAQ. The CDR3 contains 15 residues. The DNA of the CDR3 is TGTGCCAGCAGCCGGGAGCTAGCGGGACAAGAGACCCAGTACTTC. This encodes CASSRELAGQETQYF.

This chain uses TRBV6-1 with TRBJ2-7; D gene ambiguous. The CDR3 spans 15 residues. The V and J ends lost 5 bases and 7 bases respectively, with 21 bases between them. The germline CDR1 and CDR2 sequences are MNHNS and SASEGT. The CDR3 protein is CASSPGLESRSEQYF. CDR3 sequence (DNA): TGTGCCAGCAGTCCCGGCCTAGAATCTCGGAGTGAGCAGTACTTC.

This clonotype was recorded many times. The chain uses TRBV20-1 and TRBJ1-5; a possible D gene is TRBD1 (6 bases). Trimming stripped 0 bases from V and 9 bases from J, with 12 bases between. Germline loops: CDR1 DFQATT, CDR2 SNEGSKA (reference sequence). The CDR3 has 13 residues. The CDR3 loop reads CSARDGGGRPQHF. The DNA of the CDR3 is TGCAGTGCTAGAGATGGGGGCGGGAGGCCCCAGCATTTT.

J is TRBJ2-5 and V is TRBV29-1, with D perhaps matching TRBD2 (7 bases). Germline assignment: CDR1 SQVTM and CDR2 ANQGSEA. Trimming stripped 6 bases from V and 4 bases from J, with 15 bases between. The CDR3 extends over 13 amino acids. The CDR3 sequence is CSVEGGQGETQYF. The CDR3 nucleotides read TGCAGCGTAGAGGGGGGGCAGGGAGAGACCCAGTACTTC.

In regard to this clonotype: A much larger clonotype is one base distant, so this may be a read error. The chain links TRBV25-1 to TRBJ1-6; D is undetermined. CDR1 and CDR2 from the germline V gene are MGHDK and SYGVNS. CDR3 length equals 16 residues. V was trimmed by 4 bases and J by 0 bases, leaving 10 bases between them. CDR3 in DNA: TGTGCCAGCAGTGCTACGAGGAGCTCCTATAATTCACCCCTCCACTTT. It yields the protein CASSATRSSYNSPLHF.

The sample holds many counts of this clonotype. The rearrangement joins TRBV20-1 to TRBJ2-2, with a weak D call TRBD1 (5 bases). The germline V gene has CDR1 DFQATT and CDR2 SNEGSKA (reference sequence). Trimming removed 4 bases from V and 4 bases from J, with 13 bases in between. The CDR3 runs 14 residues. The CDR3 DNA reads as TGCAGTGCTACTTCGCAGGGCCCCACCGGGGAGCTGTTTTTT. Translated, it gives CSATSQGPTGELFF.

At least ten counts were recorded for this clonotype. This chain connects TRBV4-3 to TRBJ2-7; 7 nucleotides agree with TRBD1. The CDR3 totals 15 residues. The germline CDR1 and CDR2 sequences are LGHNA and YSLEER. Trimming removed 4 bases from V and 3 bases from J; junction bases left unmatched: 9. CDR3: CASSRSTQGNYEQYF. The CDR3 DNA follows: TGCGCCAGCAGCCGAAGCACACAGGGGAACTACGAGCAGTACTTC.

The chain joins TRBV7-2 to TRBJ2-5, with 13 bases matching TRBD2. The trim removed 5 bases at V and 5 bases at J, leaving 11 bases unmatched. The CDR3 extends over 17 amino acids. Germline values: CDR1 SGHTA, CDR2 FQGNSA. The CDR3 region is CASSQPRTSGRGETQYF. CDR3 coding DNA: TGTGCCAGCAGCCAACCCCGGACTAGCGGGAGAGGGGAGACCCAGTACTTC.

The chain employs TRBV14 and TRBJ1-2; the match to TRBD1 covers 10 bases. The ends lost 4 bases at V and 5 bases at J; junction bases unmatched: 4. There are 14 residues in the CDR3. Germline lookup yields CDR1 SGHDN and CDR2 FVKESK. The CDR3 nucleotides read TGTGCCAGCAGCCGGGACAGGGGAATTTATGGCTACACCTTC. Residues: CASSRDRGIYGYTF.

This clonotype was seen many times. CDR3 sequence (DNA): TGCGCCAGCAGCCAAGAGAAGAAAGGACTTGCATCCTACGAGCAGTACTTC. It codes for CASSQEKKGLASYEQYF. This sequence joins TRBV4-1 and TRBJ2-7; TRBD2 might be the D (5 bases). V was clipped by 0 bases and J by 1 base, with 16 bases between them. The CDR3 sequence is 17 residues long. CDR1 is MGHRA and CDR2 is YSYEKL in the germline V gene.

For this clonotype: The missing conserved phenylalanine or tryptophan at the end of this CDR3 makes a read error likely. The rearrangement uses TRBV2 and TRBJ1-5, with TRBD1 matching over 9 bases. The V and J ends lost 8 bases and 9 bases, in that order; junction bases with no gene match: 14. Germline V CDR1 and CDR2: SNHLY, FYNNEI. The CDR3 spans 15 residues. The CDR3 spells CASDTGGSLFGPQHL. CDR3 DNA: TGTGCCAGCGATACAGGGGGCTCCTTATTTGGGCCCCAGCATCTT.

This clonotype was seen repeatedly, ten times or more. The rearrangement uses TRBV20-1 and TRBJ1-2; D is unclear. The length of the CDR3 is 13 residues. Trimming removed 4 bases from V and 2 bases from J, with 11 bases in between. The germline gives CDR1 DFQATT, CDR2 SNEGSKA (reference sequence). The CDR3 is CSATPTVNYGYTF. CDR3 coding DNA: TGCAGTGCTACGCCAACAGTCAACTATGGCTACACCTTC.